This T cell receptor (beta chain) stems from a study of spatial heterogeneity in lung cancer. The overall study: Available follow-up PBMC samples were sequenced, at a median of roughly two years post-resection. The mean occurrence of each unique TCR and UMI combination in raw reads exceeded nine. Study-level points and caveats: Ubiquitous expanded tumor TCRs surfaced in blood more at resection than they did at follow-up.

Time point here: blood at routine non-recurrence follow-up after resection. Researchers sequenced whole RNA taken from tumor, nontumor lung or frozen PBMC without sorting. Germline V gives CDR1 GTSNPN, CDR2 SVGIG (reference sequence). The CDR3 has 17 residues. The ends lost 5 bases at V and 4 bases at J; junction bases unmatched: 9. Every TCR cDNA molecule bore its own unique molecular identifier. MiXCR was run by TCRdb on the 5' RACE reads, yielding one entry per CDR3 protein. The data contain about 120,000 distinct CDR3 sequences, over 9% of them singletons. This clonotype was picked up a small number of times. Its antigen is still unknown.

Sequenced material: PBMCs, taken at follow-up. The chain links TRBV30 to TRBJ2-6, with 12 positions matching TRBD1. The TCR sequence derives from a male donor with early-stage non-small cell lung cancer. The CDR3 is CAWFRDRGRAGANVLTF. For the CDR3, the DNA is TGTGCCTGGTTCCGGGACAGGGGGCGCGCCGGGGCCAACGTCCTGACTTTC. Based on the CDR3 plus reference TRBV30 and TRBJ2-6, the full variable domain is SQTIHQWPATLVQPVGSPLSLECTVEGTSNPNLYWYRQAAGRGLQLLFYSVGIGQISSEVPQNLSASRPQDRQFILSSKKLLLSDSGFYLCAWFRDRGRAGANVLTFGAGSRLTVL.